The 11 T cell receptor beta chains below come from one sample, sequenced in a study of blood T cells in healthy people across ages. With a J-beta primer mix and a sample-barcoded 5' primer, a second PCR ran about 7 to 12 cycles. TCRdb re-analysed the 5' RACE reads in MiXCR, keeping a single row per CDR3 protein. The repertoire consists of some 860,000 distinct CDR3 sequences, with 56% occurring once and the leading ten covering approximately 24%. Material: blood. The receptors were sampled from a man aged 40-49 years in good health.

The chain uses TRBV7-9 and TRBJ1-1; maybe TRBD1 (5 bases). The CDR3 covers 14 residues. CDR1 is SEHNR, CDR2 FQNEAQ, per germline (reference sequence). The V gene lost 5 bases and the J gene lost 4 bases, with 14 bases spanning the gap. The chain's CDR3 is CASSPGGGATEAFF. The CDR3, as DNA: TGTGCCAGCAGCCCCGGGGGAGGGGCCACTGAAGCTTTCTTT.

The chain is built from TRBV20-1 and TRBJ2-5; 9 nucleotides match TRBD1. The J call is in doubt because the DNA end fits TRBJ2-7 better. The CDR3 extends over 13 amino acids. Germline assignment: CDR1 DFQATT and CDR2 SNEGSKA (reference sequence). The CDR3 reads CSAQWDRDHEQYF. Here the CDR3 DNA reads TGCAGTGCTCAATGGGACAGGGACCACGAGCAGTACTTC.

The chain carries TRBV4-3 and TRBJ2-5; 8 nucleotides agree with TRBD2. Germline-derived CDR1 and CDR2 are LGHNA and YSLEER. J was trimmed by 2 bases and V by 4 bases; bases with no gene match: 12. CDR3 length equals 17 residues. Here the CDR3 reads CASSPGKTSEKQETQYF. In DNA, the CDR3 is TGCGCCAGCAGCCCGGGAAAGACTAGCGAAAAACAAGAGACCCAGTACTTC.

The chain employs TRBV4-1 and TRBJ2-7; the match to TRBD2 covers 12 bases. The CDR3 length is 20 residues. V lost 0 bases and J lost 5; bases outside the gene matches: 17. Germline V gene data show CDR1 as MGHRA and CDR2 as YSYEKL. The CDR3 nucleotides are TGCGCCAGCAGCCAAGATCTCCCGGGACTAGCGGGCCAGGGAGGGAACGAGCAGTACTTC. Encoded protein: CASSQDLPGLAGQGGNEQYF.

The chain combines TRBV7-9 with TRBJ2-1; 12 nucleotides agree with TRBD2. The trim removed 5 bases at V and 6 bases at J, leaving 5 bases unmatched. This CDR3 has 15 amino acids. Germline CDR1 is SEHNR and CDR2 is FQNEAQ (reference sequence). The CDR3 nucleotides are TGTGCCAGCAGCGCACCTAGCGGGGGGGCCAATGAGCAGTTCTTC. Translating it yields CASSAPSGGANEQFF.

This chain joins TRBV20-1 and TRBJ2-3, with 10 positions matching TRBD2. CDR1 and CDR2 from the germline V gene are DFQATT and SNEGSKA (reference sequence). This CDR3 contains 14 residues. V was clipped by 7 bases and J by 2 bases; unmatched bases: 6. CDR3 sequence (DNA): TGCAGTGTCCCACTAGCGGGAACCACAGATACGCAGTATTTT. It codes for CSVPLAGTTDTQYF.

This clonotype was seen ten or more times. The chain uses TRBV29-1 and TRBJ1-2; D possibly corresponds to TRBD1 (5 bases). V lost 3 bases, J lost 4 bases, and 12 bases lay in between. This CDR3 region has 13 residues. In germline, CDR1 is SQVTM, CDR2 ANQGSEA. The CDR3 coding sequence is TGCAGCGTTGAGGGCAGGGAAACCTATGGCTACACCTTC. This sequence encodes CSVEGRETYGYTF. Looking up the rest from reference TRBV29-1 and TRBJ1-2 gives the full variable domain: SAVISQKPSRDICQRGTSLTIQCQVDSQVTMMFWYRQQPGQSLTLIATANQGSEATYESGFVIDKFPISRPNLTFSTLTVSNMSPEDSSIYLCSVEGRETYGYTFGSGTRLTVV.

This chain links TRBV7-3 with TRBJ2-7; TRBD2 matches at 11 bases. V lost 2 bases, J lost 9 bases, and 9 bases stayed unmatched. Germline-derived CDR1 and CDR2 are SGHTA and FQGTGA. The CDR3 runs 15 residues. The CDR3: CASSLLTLAGGGQYF. The DNA for the CDR3 is TGTGCCAGCAGCTTACTCACCCTAGCGGGAGGCGGGCAGTACTTC.

This rearrangement joins TRBV7-2 to TRBJ2-7; 7 bases are a match to TRBD2. V shed 2 bases and J 7 bases; nucleotides not matched to a gene: 11. In germline, CDR1 is SGHTA, CDR2 FQGNSA. This CDR3 comprises 15 residues. CDR3 residues: CASSLYSGGPQEQYF. CDR3 coding DNA: TGTGCCAGCAGCTTATACTCGGGAGGTCCCCAGGAGCAGTACTTC.

The chain recombines TRBV24-1 with TRBJ2-1; tentatively, D is TRBD1 (5 bases). The V and J ends lost 0 bases and 0 bases respectively, with 8 bases between them. The CDR3 runs to 16 residues. Germline CDR1 and CDR2: KGHDR and SFDVKD. CDR3 DNA sequence: TGTGCCACCAGTGATTTGGGAGACAGCTCCTACAATGAGCAGTTCTTC. Amino acid sequence: CATSDLGDSSYNEQFF.

The chain has TRBV11-3 and TRBJ2-1; D may correspond to TRBD1 or TRBD2 (6 bases each). V was pared by 0 bases and J by 5 bases, with 14 bases between. CDR3 size: 16 residues. From germline, CDR1 is SGHNT and CDR2 YENEEA. CDR3 nucleotide sequence: TGTGCCAGCAGCTTAGATCGCAGGGGAGGTAACAATGAGCAGTTCTTC. It codes for CASSLDRRGGNNEQFF.